Below, 7 T cell receptor beta chains from the same sample are listed, as sequenced in a study of T cell changes during pregnancy in multiple sclerosis. TCRdb's table, derived via immunoSEQ multiplex PCR, lists solely in-frame clones and lacks some. The sample holds tens of thousands of clones; around 90% are singletons and the top ten take roughly 5%. Sequenced here: peripheral blood, sampled after pregnancy. These receptors were collected from a female donor in good health, enrolled as a control in a pregnancy study.

In this sample, this clone turned up once. The chain combines TRBV30 with TRBJ2-7; unclear D gene. The ends were cut back, 2 bases at V and 2 bases at J, with 10 bases in the middle. The CDR3 contains 13 residues. Germline lookup yields CDR1 GTSNPN and CDR2 SVGIG (reference sequence). CDR3 loop: CAWSIDAPYEQYF. The CDR3 DNA sequence: TGTGCCTGGAGTATAGATGCCCCCTACGAGCAGTACTTC.

The V gene is TRBV2, the J gene TRBJ1-2; D is perhaps TRBD1 (6 bases). Germline V gene data show CDR1 as SNHLY and CDR2 as FYNNEI. The CDR3 is 14 amino acids. V was pared by 4 bases and J by 8 bases, with 17 bases between. The CDR3 loop is CASSGLAQRGGYTF. DNA for the CDR3: TGTGCCAGCAGTGGACTGGCGCAAAGGGGGGGCTACACCTTC.

This chain uses TRBV27 with TRBJ2-1, with 15 bases matching TRBD2. The CDR3 runs 15 residues. Germline V gives CDR1 MNHEY, CDR2 SMNVEV (reference sequence). Trimming removed 4 bases from V and 7 bases from J; junction bases left unmatched: 2. The CDR3 nucleotides are TGTGCCAGCAGTTGGACTAGCGGGAGGGGGAATGAGCAGTTCTTC. Amino acid sequence: CASSWTSGRGNEQFF.

This chain connects TRBV9 to TRBJ2-3; D might be TRBD2 (6 bases). Germline values: CDR1 SGDLS, CDR2 YYNGEE. CDR3 length: 14 amino acids. Trimming cost V 4 bases and J 2 bases, with 11 bases left between them. This chain's CDR3 is CASSLGRDTDTQYF. For the CDR3, the DNA is TGTGCCAGCAGCCTCGGGCGGGACACAGATACGCAGTATTTT.

For this clone: One junction end does not reproduce the germline sequence, and a read error may be involved. J is TRBJ1-2 and V is TRBV5-8; 8 bases align to TRBD1. Germline CDR1 SGHTS, CDR2 YDEGEE. The CDR3 is 13 amino acids. The CDR3 protein is CASSLDEDRAASF. The CDR3 nucleotides are TGTGCCAGCAGCTTGGATGAGGACAGGGCCGCAAGCTTC.

The chain links TRBV2 to TRBJ1-5, with 10 bases identical to TRBD1. The CDR3 consists of 14 residues. In germline, CDR1 is SNHLY, CDR2 FYNNEI. After removal of 7 bases from V and 6 bases from J, the junction contained 6 bases not matched to a gene. CDR3 sequence reads: CASKLDRGGQPQHF. The CDR3 DNA is TGTGCCAGCAAACTGGACAGGGGGGGTCAGCCCCAGCATTTT.

This clone was counted a single time. The gene calls are TRBV7-8 and TRBJ2-3; the match to TRBD2 covers 7 bases. The germline V gene has CDR1 SGHVS and CDR2 FQNEAQ. The CDR3 is 15 residues long. Trimming cost V 5 bases and J 2 bases; bases outside gene matches: 7. The CDR3 spells CASSQRGVPTDTQYF. In DNA form, the CDR3 reads TGTGCCAGCAGCCAACGGGGGGTACCCACAGATACGCAGTATTTT.